Given below is one TCR beta chain in context. These data are taken from a study of blood T cell repertoires in COVID-19. TCRdb's table, derived via immunoSEQ multiplex PCR, lists solely in-frame clones and lacks some. The sample carries approximately 150,000 clones, around four fifths recorded once. Germline CDR1 is LNHDA and CDR2 is SQIVND (reference sequence). V dropped 5 bases and J dropped 5; count of bases not matched to a gene: 9. This CDR3 spans 15 amino acids. The chain is built from TRBV19 and TRBJ2-3; 8 bases are shared with TRBD2. Sequenced: peripheral blood. The sequence derives from a woman in her seventies who had recovered from COVID-19. The CDR3 coding sequence is TGTGCCAGTAGTCCCACCGGGAGGGCCGGAGATACGCAGTATTTT. This translates into CASSPTGRAGDTQYF.